The next 13 T cell receptor beta chains were all read from a single sample in a study of PD-1 blockade in classical Hodgkin lymphoma. All patients experienced relapse after autologous stem cell transplantation, and brentuximab vedotin exposure was variable. Assay: immunoSEQ multiplex PCR; the TCRdb copy retains only in-frame clones and omits some. The table records about 94,000 clones, approximately 89% of them present only once. Sample: peripheral blood mononuclear cells (PBMCs), taken before the second cycle of nivolumab. Source of these receptors: a human donor with classical Hodgkin lymphoma.

The V and J genes are TRBV6-6 and TRBJ1-5; TRBD1 might be the D (6 bases). The CDR3 has 16 residues. Trimming took off 0 bases at V and 5 bases at J, with 14 bases between the two ends. Germline V CDR1 and CDR2: MNHNY, SVGAGI (reference sequence). Here the CDR3 DNA reads TGTGCCAGCAGTTACTCGCCTCAGGGGCCCGATCAGCCCCAGCATTTT. It codes for CASSYSPQGPDQPQHF.

The chain's CDR3 is CASSPWSAPVANEKLFF. The CDR3 DNA follows: TGTGCCAGCAGCCCATGGTCAGCGCCCGTGGCTAATGAAAAACTGTTTTTT. The V gene is TRBV7-9, the J gene TRBJ1-4; D remains unclear. There are 17 residues in the CDR3. From germline, CDR1 is SEHNR and CDR2 FQNEAQ (reference sequence). Between the trimmed V and J ends, which lost 5 bases and 3 bases, there was a span of 19 bases. The full variable domain, rest sourced from reference TRBV7-9 and TRBJ1-4, is DTGVSQNPRHKITKRGQNVTFRCDPISEHNRLYWYRQTLGQGPEFLTYFQNEAQLEKSRLLSDRFSAERPKGSFSTLEIQRTEQGDSAMYLCASSPWSAPVANEKLFFGSGTQLSVL.

The chain has TRBV27 and TRBJ1-1; D call uncertain. Trimming took 6 bases from V and 3 from J, leaving 14 bases between them. There are 14 residues in the CDR3. Germline V CDR1 and CDR2: MNHEY, SMNVEV (reference sequence). The CDR3 reads CASRRVSPDTEAFF. The DNA of the CDR3 is TGTGCCAGCAGACGAGTATCGCCCGACACTGAAGCTTTCTTT.

The V gene is TRBV10-3, the J gene TRBJ1-6; 9 bases agree with TRBD1. The J segment lost 10 bases and the V segment lost 11 bases, leaving 9 bases of the junction unmatched. This CDR3 region has 13 residues. Germline V gene lookup returns CDR1 ENHRY and CDR2 SYGVKD. DNA of the CDR3: TGTGCCGTCCGGACAGGGGCAAGCTCACCCCTCCACTTT. Amino acid sequence: CAVRTGASSPLHF.

V is TRBV5-4 and J is TRBJ1-3; 8 bases match TRBD1. V gave up 1 base and J gave up 0 bases; unmatched junction bases: 6. Germline V gives CDR1 SGHNT, CDR2 YYREEE (reference sequence). This CDR3 is built from 17 residues. In DNA, the CDR3 is TGTGCCAGCAGCTTGCCGACAGGGGCGAACTCTGGAAACACCATATATTTT. Residues: CASSLPTGANSGNTIYF.

This clone was observed a few times. V gene TRBV27 combines with J gene TRBJ1-6; the match to TRBD1 covers 9 bases. Per germline, CDR1 MNHEY and CDR2 SMNVEV (reference sequence). The CDR3 is made up of 15 amino acids. J gave up 7 bases and V 2 bases, and 3 bases lay outside the gene matches. The DNA of the CDR3 is TGTGCCAGCAGTTTAGGGGACAGGGTGAATTCACCCCTCCACTTT. It translates to CASSLGDRVNSPLHF.

This clone was recorded a few times. The gene calls are TRBV12-5 and TRBJ2-2, with 7 positions matching TRBD2. The CDR3 has 13 amino acids. The junction had 6 bases not matched to a gene; V was cut back by 6 bases and J by 8 bases. Germline lookup yields CDR1 LGHNT and CDR2 FRNRAP. The CDR3 DNA follows: TGTGCTAGTGGCCATCCAGCGGGAGGGGAGCTGTTTTTT. Residues: CASGHPAGGELFF. Complete variable domain (other parts from reference TRBV12-5 and TRBJ2-2): DARVTQTPRHKVTEMGQEVTMRCQPILGHNTVFWYRQTMMQGLELLAYFRNRAPLDDSGMPKDRFSAEMPDATLATLKIQPSEPRDSAVYFCASGHPAGGELFFGEGSRLTVL.

This chain connects TRBV4-1 to TRBJ1-5; D is unresolved. The V gene's germline CDR1 is MGHRA and CDR2 YSYEKL. Between the trimmed V and J ends, which lost 0 bases and 2 bases, there was a span of 17 bases. The CDR3 is made up of 18 amino acids. CDR3 protein: CASSQEAVPAMGNQPQHF. CDR3 DNA sequence: TGCGCCAGCAGCCAAGAAGCGGTACCGGCTATGGGCAATCAGCCCCAGCATTTT.

V is TRBV7-8 and J is TRBJ1-1, with 10 nucleotides matching TRBD1. V was clipped by 5 bases and J by 5 bases; unmatched bases: 8. The CDR3 sequence is 15 residues long. Germline-derived CDR1 and CDR2 are SGHVS and FQNEAQ. As DNA, the CDR3 is TGTGCCAGCAGCCCACCGACAGGGGGCGGGACTGAAGCTTTCTTT. This translates into CASSPPTGGGTEAFF.

The chain has TRBV5-8 and TRBJ2-7; weak D call: TRBD2 (6 bases). The CDR3 runs 14 residues. V lost 2 bases, J lost 3 bases, and 12 bases lay in between. The germline gives CDR1 SGHTS, CDR2 YDEGEE. The CDR3 DNA follows: TGTGCCAGCAGCTTAGGTAGCGGTCACTACGAGCAGTACTTC. It yields the protein CASSLGSGHYEQYF.

This chain uses TRBV27 with TRBJ2-2; D is possibly TRBD2 (5 bases). The CDR3 totals 15 residues. Germline CDR1 is MNHEY and CDR2 is SMNVEV (reference sequence). Trimming took 5 bases from V and 4 from J, leaving 14 bases between them. DNA for the CDR3: TGTGCCAGCAGTCCTATAGGGAGCGGCACCGGGGAGCTGTTTTTT. Translating it yields CASSPIGSGTGELFF.

The V gene is TRBV2, the J gene TRBJ2-5; unclear D gene. This CDR3 region has 15 residues. Germline V CDR1 and CDR2: SNHLY, FYNNEI. Deletions cut 2 bases from V and 3 bases from J, with 13 bases between. The CDR3 nucleotides read TGTGCCAGCAGTGAACGTAGAAAGGGCGAAGAGACCCAGTACTTC. Translated: CASSERRKGEETQYF.

This clone was recorded once. The chain couples TRBV30 to TRBJ1-2, with D uncertain. Trimming left V 0 bases short and J 4 bases short, with 9 bases between. This CDR3 is built from 13 residues. Germline CDR1 GTSNPN, CDR2 SVGIG (reference sequence). CDR3: CAWSVGGIYGYTF. The CDR3 nucleotides are TGTGCCTGGAGTGTTGGAGGGATCTATGGCTACACCTTC.